This T cell receptor (beta chain) was identified during a study of spatial heterogeneity in lung cancer. Study-wide results and caveats: Tumoral mutation counts were tracked by counts of expanded intratumoral alpha and beta TCRs.

About this clonotype itself: As yet, its antigen is unknown.

As to time point: sample taken at primary tumor resection. Untreated early-stage non-small cell lung cancer patients, 65 to 90 in total, were the donors. TCRdb analysed the 5' RACE reads with MiXCR anew, one entry per CDR3 protein. The data hold some 7,700 distinct CDR3 sequences, with almost 9.5% observed a single time. Per the germline V gene, CDR1 is SGHRS and CDR2 is YFSETQ. The junction had 5 bases not matched to a gene; V was cut back by 4 bases and J by 7 bases. The CDR3 runs to 14 residues. Source: lung tumor tissue, taken at surgery. The sequence was obtained from a male donor with early-stage non-small cell lung cancer. The gene calls are TRBV5-1 and TRBJ1-6, with TRBD1 matching 7 bases. CDR3 nucleotide sequence: TGCGCCAGCAGCGCCGGGACAGCAAATTCACCCCTCCACTTT. It codes for CASSAGTANSPLHF.